This entry concerns a single TCR beta chain. These data originate in a study of T cell repertoires in cytomegalovirus infection. A single record per CDR3 protein comes from TCRdb applying MiXCR to the reads. The sample lists approximately 240,000 distinct CDR3 sequences, 9% to 15% occurring once. This CDR3 is 14 amino acids long. Germline trimming cut 3 bases from V and 5 bases from J; bases unmatched to any gene: 8. CDR1 DFQATT and CDR2 SNEGSKA come from the germline V gene (reference sequence). The genes are TRBV20-1 and TRBJ2-7; 9 nucleotides align to TRBD2. The sequence derives from a human donor in good health (CMV status not recorded). Some clones in this sample may be carry-over from other donors' samples. Source material: PBMCs. The CDR3 loop reads CSASLGSGSDEQYF. The CDR3 region has the DNA TGCAGTGCTAGTTTGGGTAGCGGGAGCGACGAGCAGTACTTC.